The next 10 T cell receptor beta chains were all read from a single sample in a study of shared clonotypes between healthy human individuals. Assay used: immunoSEQ multiplex PCR; TCRdb lists only in-frame clones, some missing. The table has approximately 2.3 million clones, roughly 93% seen once. Material for sequencing was naive CD4+ T cells from PBMCs. As for subset: CD45RA+ positively selected. All receptors derive from a man between 18 and 29 years old in good health. Some clones in this sample may be carry-over from other donors' samples.

The sample holds one count of this clone. This specimen includes other DNA sequences encoding the same CDR3. The chain uses TRBV5-1 and TRBJ2-1, with 13 bases that match TRBD2. This CDR3 spans 15 amino acids. V lost 2 bases and J lost 7; bases outside the gene matches: 3. Germline V lookup: CDR1 SGHRS, CDR2 YFSETQ. The CDR3 sequence: CASSFGGLAGNEQFF. DNA for the CDR3: TGCGCCAGCAGCTTTGGGGGACTAGCGGGAAATGAGCAGTTCTTC.

This chain connects TRBV18 to TRBJ1-1; D not certain. Trimming took 4 bases from V and 5 from J, leaving 17 bases between them. CDR3 length: 15 amino acids. Germline CDR1 KGHSH, CDR2 LQKENI. The CDR3, as DNA: TGTGCCAGCTCACTTAAACAGCTCCAAGAGACTGAAGCTTTCTTT. It is translated as CASSLKQLQETEAFF.

The V and J genes are TRBV5-1 and TRBJ2-1; 9 nucleotides agree with TRBD1. This CDR3 comprises 15 residues. The J segment lost 3 bases and the V segment lost 4 bases, leaving 5 bases of the junction unmatched. From germline, CDR1 is SGHRS and CDR2 YFSETQ. DNA for the CDR3: TGCGCCAGCAGCCGCCCGGGACAGGGCTACAATGAGCAGTTCTTC. It translates to CASSRPGQGYNEQFF.

This clone was detected once. The J gene is TRBJ2-7, the V gene TRBV27; D perhaps matches TRBD1 (6 bases). There are 13 residues in the CDR3. Between the trimmed V and J ends, which lost 4 bases and 1 base, there was a span of 8 bases. In germline, CDR1 is MNHEY, CDR2 SMNVEV (reference sequence). The CDR3 DNA follows: TGTGCCAGCAGTTACAGGGTTTCCTACGAGCAGTACTTC. Translation: CASSYRVSYEQYF.

The rearrangement links TRBV5-4 to TRBJ2-7; 14 bases map to TRBD2. Germline lookup yields CDR1 SGHNT and CDR2 YYREEE (reference sequence). J gave up 1 base and V 4 bases, and 7 bases lay outside the gene matches. The CDR3 is 17 residues long. The chain's CDR3 is CASSHSTSGRDSYEQYF. The CDR3 DNA sequence: TGTGCCAGCAGCCATTCGACTAGCGGGAGGGATTCCTACGAGCAGTACTTC.

About this clone: The junction and the germline gene differ at one end; a read error may be behind it. CDR3 sequence reads: CARSGGGSCPGELFF. In DNA, the CDR3 is TGTGCCCGCAGCGGTGGCGGGAGCTGTCCCGGGGAGCTGTTTTTT. The V call is TRBV28, the J call TRBJ2-2; TRBD2 aligns across 7 bases. Looked up from germline, CDR1 is MDHEN and CDR2 is SYDVKM. The CDR3 spans 15 residues.

This chain uses TRBV7-9 with TRBJ2-7; 7 bases match TRBD1. The CDR3 extends over 15 amino acids. The germline CDR1 and CDR2 sequences are SEHNR and FQNEAQ (reference sequence). Trimming removed 1 base from V and 3 bases from J; junction bases left unmatched: 6. In DNA form, the CDR3 reads TGTGCCAGCAGCTTAGGGACAGGTCCCTTCTACGAGCAGTACTTC. As protein: CASSLGTGPFYEQYF.

Comments on this clone: Other DNA sequences in the same sample also yield this CDR3. V usage is TRBV5-1 and J usage is TRBJ2-7; D is ambiguous. CDR1 is SGHRS, CDR2 YFSETQ, per germline. The CDR3 has 15 amino acids. The V and J ends lost 0 bases and 0 bases respectively, with 10 bases between them. The chain's CDR3 is CASSLVAGSSYEQYF. In nucleotides, the CDR3 is TGCGCCAGCAGCTTGGTGGCTGGCAGCTCCTACGAGCAGTACTTC.

The chain couples TRBV19 to TRBJ1-2; the D is unclear. Trimming left V 9 bases short and J 2 bases short, with 13 bases between. CDR3 length: 13 amino acids. Per the germline V gene, CDR1 is LNHDA and CDR2 is SQIVND (reference sequence). The CDR3 region is CASKAWGNYGYTF. CDR3 in DNA: TGTGCCAGCAAAGCCTGGGGAAACTATGGCTACACCTTC.

The chain carries TRBV5-1 and TRBJ2-2, with D perhaps matching TRBD1 (6 bases). The CDR3 runs 16 residues. Germline V gene sequence: CDR1 SGHRS, CDR2 YFSETQ. V was clipped by 3 bases and J by 3 bases, with 15 bases between them. In nucleotides, the CDR3 is TGCGCCAGCAGCTCACAGGGTACGTCGGACACCGGGGAGCTGTTTTTT. Amino acid sequence: CASSSQGTSDTGELFF.